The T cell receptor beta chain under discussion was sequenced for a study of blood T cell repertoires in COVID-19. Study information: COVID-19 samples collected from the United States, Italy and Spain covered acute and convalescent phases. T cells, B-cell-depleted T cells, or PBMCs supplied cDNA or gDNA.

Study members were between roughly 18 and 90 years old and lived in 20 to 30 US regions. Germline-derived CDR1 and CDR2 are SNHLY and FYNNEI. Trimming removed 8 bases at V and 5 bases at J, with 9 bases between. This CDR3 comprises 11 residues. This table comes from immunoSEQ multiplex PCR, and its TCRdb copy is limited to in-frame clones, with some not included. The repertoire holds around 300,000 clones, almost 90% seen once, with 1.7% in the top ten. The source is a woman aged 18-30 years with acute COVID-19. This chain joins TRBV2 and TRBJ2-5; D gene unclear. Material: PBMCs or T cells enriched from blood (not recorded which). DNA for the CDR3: TGTGCCAGCCACTTCGTGGAGACCCAGTACTTC. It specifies CASHFVETQYF.